This T cell receptor beta chain was documented in a study of blood T cells in healthy people across ages. Overall study context: Template switching captured about one barcoded beta molecule per two T cells. The study, taken as a whole, reports: More naive CD4+ cells and higher diversity marked long-lived donors relative to aged donors. With age, beta diversity per million T cells declined roughly linearly, significantly by approximately 41.

For the second PCR, which ran for about 7 to 12 cycles, a sample-barcoded 5' primer and a J-beta primer mix were used. TCRdb itself ran the 5' RACE reads through MiXCR, one entry per CDR3 protein. The top ten hold approximately 2.1% of the sample, which has 1.5 million to 2 million distinct CDR3 sequences, about 49% seen once. As to this clonotype: The antigen remains unidentified.

The sequence derives from a woman between 40 and 55 years old in good health. Sample: blood.

In nucleotides, the CDR3 is TGCAGTGCCCGTCTGGCGGGGTTCGAGCAGTACTTC. Translation: CSARLAGFEQYF. V and J are TRBV20-1 and TRBJ2-7; D perhaps matches TRBD2 (6 bases). Germline CDR1 DFQATT, CDR2 SNEGSKA (reference sequence). The CDR3 is 12 amino acids. V lost 6 bases and J lost 6, with 15 bases in between.